The present T cell receptor beta chain was sequenced within a study of blood T cell repertoires in COVID-19. The V end lost 2 bases, the J end lost 8 bases, and 13 bases lay between the germline ends. Germline V gene lookup returns CDR1 SGHAT and CDR2 FQNNGV. The CDR3 has 15 residues. This clone was seen more than once but under ten times. Individuals aged roughly 18 to 95 years were recruited from 20 to 25 US areas. Cohort assignment relied on participant-reported clinical history. Two negative PCRs, clearance, or symptom resolution had been documented for recovered Cohort 3 donors. Libraries were prepared by immunoSEQ multiplex PCR; TCRdb keeps only in-frame clonotypes and omits some of them. The data show more than 250,000 clones, nearly 90% seen once.

Specimen: PBMCs or T cells enriched from blood (not recorded which). This chain connects TRBV11-2 to TRBJ1-6; D perhaps matches TRBD1 (5 bases). The receptor comes from a woman aged 30 to 39 who had recovered from COVID-19. The CDR3 bases are TGTGCCAGCAGCTTATCCGACGGGGGAGATTCACCCCTCCACTTT. It translates to CASSLSDGGDSPLHF.